The 17 T cell receptor beta chains below were found in one sample sequenced in a study of CD8 T cells in ankylosing spondylitis. Study-level results: A TCR beta motif made of 7 to 9 highly homologous variants seemed typical of ankylosing spondylitis blood.

Antigens of these TCRs are unknown. MiXCR was run by TCRdb on the 5' RACE reads, yielding one entry per CDR3 protein. The data show under 250,000 distinct CDR3 sequences, about 7% seen once. Material: blood, either unsorted or a sorted T cell fraction (not recorded which). The receptor set was obtained from a male donor with ankylosing spondylitis.

V usage is TRBV30 and J usage is TRBJ2-7; D may match TRBD1 or TRBD2 (5 bases each). Trimming removed 3 bases at V and 0 bases at J, with 9 bases between. The V gene's germline CDR1 is GTSNPN and CDR2 SVGIG (reference sequence). The CDR3 sequence is 13 residues long. Written as DNA, the CDR3 is TGTGCCTGGAGCCCGGGACCCTCCTACGAGCAGTACTTC. Residues: CAWSPGPSYEQYF.

This clonotype was seen only a few times. The chain recombines TRBV5-5 with TRBJ1-5; no firm D call. V was shortened by 4 bases and J by 3 bases, with 17 bases between the two germline ends. Germline values: CDR1 SGHKS, CDR2 YYEKEE (reference sequence). CDR3 length: 16 amino acids. The DNA of the CDR3 is TGTGCCAGCAGCGACGACCGAGGTGGGTCCAATCAGCCCCAGCATTTT. Translating gives CASSDDRGGSNQPQHF.

This clonotype was observed a few times. The chain couples TRBV7-2 to TRBJ2-3; D tentatively reads TRBD1 or TRBD2 (6 bases each). The CDR3 sequence is 15 residues long. Germline CDR1 and CDR2: SGHTA and FQGNSA. The V end was cut by 4 bases, the J end by 5 bases, with 16 bases between. The chain's CDR3 is CASSYGGRRGDTQYF. The DNA of the CDR3 is TGTGCCAGCAGCTATGGGGGGCGTAGGGGAGATACGCAGTATTTT.

The CDR3 DNA reads TGTGCCAGCAGTTACAGGGATGGCGAGCCCCAGCATTTT. Translation: CASSYRDGEPQHF. The chain couples TRBV6-5 to TRBJ1-5; D is uncertain. CDR1 MNHEY and CDR2 SVGAGI come from the germline V gene. This CDR3 is built from 13 residues. V lost 2 bases and J 8 bases, leaving 10 bases between the germline ends.

This clonotype was counted only a few times. V and J are TRBV5-5 and TRBJ2-5; either TRBD1 or TRBD2 may supply D (5 bases each). The germline V gene encodes CDR1 SGHKS and CDR2 YYEKEE (reference sequence). The length of the CDR3 is 14 residues. V lost 9 bases, J lost 3 bases, and 18 bases lay in between. The CDR3 sequence: CATGGGWGKETQYF. The CDR3 DNA sequence: TGTGCCACTGGAGGAGGCTGGGGGAAAGAGACCCAGTACTTC.

V usage is TRBV7-2 and J usage is TRBJ1-2, with 10 positions matching TRBD1. This CDR3 is 16 amino acids long. Germline V gene data show CDR1 as SGHTA and CDR2 as FQGNSA. Trimming removed 1 base from V and 3 bases from J; junction bases left unmatched: 5. In nucleotides, the CDR3 is TGTGCCAGCAGCTTAGTCCCGGGACAGGGGTACTATGGCTACACCTTC. It specifies CASSLVPGQGYYGYTF.

This clonotype was counted many times. The rearrangement links TRBV20-1 to TRBJ1-1, with D possibly being TRBD1 (6 bases). The germline CDR1 and CDR2 sequences are DFQATT and SNEGSKA (reference sequence). This CDR3 region has 15 residues. V lost 4 bases, J lost 4 bases, and 19 bases lay in between. CDR3 sequence: CSAIQGRVRGTEAFF. Written as DNA, the CDR3 is TGCAGTGCTATCCAGGGACGGGTCAGGGGCACTGAAGCTTTCTTT.

This clonotype was detected ten times or more. The CDR3 region is CASSGGGGADNEQFF. The CDR3 nucleotides read TGTGCCAGCAGCGGGGGCGGGGGGGCCGATAATGAGCAGTTCTTC. This chain connects TRBV9 to TRBJ2-1, with 9 bases fitting TRBD2. The trim removed 3 bases at V and 7 bases at J, leaving 8 bases unmatched. The CDR3 loop spans 15 amino acids. Per germline, CDR1 SGDLS and CDR2 YYNGEE.

This clonotype was found many times. The J gene is TRBJ1-1, the V gene TRBV27; weak D call: TRBD1 (5 bases). Trimming shortened V by 3 bases and J by 5 bases, and 10 bases separated the two germline ends. This CDR3 is 13 amino acids long. From germline, CDR1 is MNHEY and CDR2 SMNVEV (reference sequence). CDR3 coding DNA: TGTGCCAGCAGTTTGGGGCCGGAGACTGAAGCTTTCTTT. This encodes CASSLGPETEAFF.

This clonotype showed up many times. The chain links TRBV7-9 to TRBJ2-3; possibly TRBD1 for D (6 bases). The germline V gene has CDR1 SEHNR and CDR2 FQNEAQ (reference sequence). V gave up 4 bases and J gave up 2 bases, with 13 bases separating them. The CDR3 length is 15 residues. CDR3 region: CASSSSQGLTDTQYF. The CDR3, as DNA: TGTGCCAGCAGCTCGTCACAGGGTCTCACAGATACGCAGTATTTT.

This clonotype was counted many times. The chain recombines TRBV6-5 with TRBJ2-5; no clear D gene. Germline CDR1 MNHEY, CDR2 SVGAGI. This CDR3 comprises 12 residues. V was clipped by 5 bases and J by 5 bases, with 9 bases between them. The CDR3 loop reads CASSGNTETQYF. CDR3 coding DNA: TGTGCCAGCAGTGGGAACACGGAGACCCAGTACTTC.

This clonotype was counted many times. The chain employs TRBV27 and TRBJ1-6, with D perhaps matching TRBD1 (6 bases). Germline assignment: CDR1 MNHEY and CDR2 SMNVEV (reference sequence). Trimming stripped 1 base from V and 7 bases from J, with 11 bases between. The CDR3 contains 15 residues. The CDR3 here is CASSLYGGVNSPLHF. CDR3 bases: TGTGCCAGCAGTTTATATGGGGGCGTAAATTCACCCCTCCACTTT.

This clonotype was recorded many times. The chain employs TRBV7-2 and TRBJ2-7; TRBD2 matches at 8 bases. This CDR3 comprises 13 residues. J lost 3 bases, V lost 5 bases, and 3 bases had no gene match. CDR1 is SGHTA, CDR2 FQGNSA, per germline. In DNA form, the CDR3 reads TGTGCCAGCAGCCCGGGACTAGTCTACGAGCAGTACTTC. Translation gives CASSPGLVYEQYF.

The V call is TRBV7-2, the J call TRBJ1-5; a weak D match, TRBD1 (6 bases). The germline V gene encodes CDR1 SGHTA and CDR2 FQGNSA. Between the trimmed V and J ends, which lost 5 bases and 3 bases, there was a span of 17 bases. The CDR3 runs to 16 residues. The DNA for the CDR3 is TGTGCCAGCAGCCACCGCCCGGGACACATCAATCAGCCCCAGCATTTT. This gives the protein CASSHRPGHINQPQHF.

This clonotype was counted ten times or more. The chain uses TRBV20-1 and TRBJ2-2; 11 bases match TRBD2. The CDR3 contains 17 residues. Germline V gene data show CDR1 as DFQATT and CDR2 as SNEGSKA (reference sequence). V was clipped by 5 bases and J by 6 bases; unmatched bases: 14. The CDR3 nucleotides read TGCAGTGCTTCCTCTAGCGGGGGGATGGTGTTATCCGGGGAGCTGTTTTTT. Its translation is CSASSSGGMVLSGELFF.

This clonotype has more than one count but fewer than ten. V is TRBV20-1 and J is TRBJ2-3, with D perhaps matching TRBD2 (5 bases). Trimming shortened V by 4 bases and J by 4 bases, and 15 bases separated the two germline ends. The CDR3 spans 14 residues. The germline CDR1 and CDR2 sequences are DFQATT and SNEGSKA (reference sequence). In DNA, the CDR3 is TGCAGTGCTAACCCCGGGATCCCGCCAGATACGCAGTATTTT. Translating gives CSANPGIPPDTQYF.

This clonotype came up many times. The rearrangement joins TRBV27 to TRBJ2-1, with D possibly being TRBD2 (6 bases). V was shortened by 8 bases and J by 1 base, with 30 bases between the two germline ends. The CDR3 runs to 20 residues. CDR1 is MNHEY and CDR2 is SMNVEV in the germline V gene (reference sequence). Here the CDR3 reads CASHSDTIGGTFLSYNEQFF. DNA for the CDR3: TGTGCCAGCCATTCTGATACTATTGGCGGGACCTTTCTTTCCTACAATGAGCAGTTCTTC.